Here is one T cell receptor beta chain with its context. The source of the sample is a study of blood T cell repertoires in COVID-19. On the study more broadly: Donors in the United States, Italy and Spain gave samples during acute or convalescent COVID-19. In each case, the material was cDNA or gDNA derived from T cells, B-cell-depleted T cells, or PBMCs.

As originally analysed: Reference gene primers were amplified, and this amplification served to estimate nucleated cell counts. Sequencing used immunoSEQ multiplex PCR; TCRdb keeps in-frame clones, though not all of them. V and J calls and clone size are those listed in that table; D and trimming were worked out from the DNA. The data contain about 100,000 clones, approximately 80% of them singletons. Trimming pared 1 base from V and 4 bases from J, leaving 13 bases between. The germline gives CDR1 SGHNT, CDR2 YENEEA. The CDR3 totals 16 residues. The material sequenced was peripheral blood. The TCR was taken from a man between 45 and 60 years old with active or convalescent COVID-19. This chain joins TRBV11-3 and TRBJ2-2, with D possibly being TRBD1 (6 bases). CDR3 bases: TGTGCCAGCAGCTTAGGGCGTCAGGGGAGCACCGGGGAGCTGTTTTTT. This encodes CASSLGRQGSTGELFF.